This TCR beta chain originates from a study of patients and donors after allogeneic stem cell transplantation. This CDR3 is 14 amino acids long. Looked up from germline, CDR1 is MNHEY and CDR2 is SVGAGI. The V segment lost 6 bases and the J segment 4 bases; nucleotides outside the gene matches: 8. TCRdb reprocessed the RT-PCR reads via MiXCR and lists one record per CDR3 protein. The repertoire consists of about 110,000 distinct CDR3 sequences, with less than 45% occurring once and the leading ten covering roughly 27%. J is TRBJ1-2 and V is TRBV6-5; 7 bases align to TRBD1. The specimen was blood, either unsorted or a sorted T cell fraction (not recorded which). This TCR derives from a human donor who was either an allogeneic HSCT recipient or a stem cell or donor lymphocyte infusion donor (not recorded which). It is not recorded whose cells these are; they may come from a transplant donor. The DNA for the CDR3 is TGTGCCAGCAGACGAACAGGGGTGGCCTATGGCTACACCTTC. It specifies CASRRTGVAYGYTF.